This T cell receptor (beta chain) was sequenced during a study of control samples from healthy donors and cancer patients. The table came from immunoSEQ multiplex PCR; TCRdb's copy has only in-frame clones and leaves some out. The sample yields around 170,000 clones, more than 90% seen once. The germline V and J ends were trimmed by 2 bases and 9 bases, with 8 bases remaining between them. The CDR3 runs 13 residues. Germline-derived CDR1 and CDR2 are SGHTA and FQGNSA. This clonotype originated in a man aged 25 to 45 in good health. Specimen: blood. The V and J genes are TRBV7-2 and TRBJ1-6; D unresolved. The CDR3 reads CASSLPAPSPLHF. DNA of the CDR3: TGTGCCAGCAGCTTACCTGCCCCTTCACCCCTCCACTTT.